Below are 27 T cell receptor beta chains sequenced from a single sample in a study of blood T cells in healthy people across ages. Then a second PCR, running about 6 to 12 cycles, was carried out with a sample-barcoded 5' primer and a J-beta primer mix. TCRdb passed the 5' RACE reads through MiXCR, listing each CDR3 protein once. The sample holds 850,000 to 950,000 distinct CDR3 sequences, more than 25% seen once. The sample was blood. All receptors come from a woman aged 80 or over in good health.

This chain links TRBV12-3 or TRBV12-4 with TRBJ2-7, with 7 bases aligning to TRBD1. The CDR3 is made up of 17 amino acids. The J segment lost 7 bases and the V segment lost 2 bases, leaving 17 bases of the junction unmatched. CDR3 amino acids: CASSLPATGLRCNEQYF. CDR3 nucleotide sequence: TGTGCCAGCAGTTTACCTGCGACAGGGTTAAGATGCAATGAGCAGTACTTC.

This clonotype was detected many times. J is TRBJ2-6 and V is TRBV12-3 or TRBV12-4; D gene ambiguous. The CDR3 sequence is 13 residues long. Trimming shortened V by 5 bases and J by 16 bases, and 18 bases separated the two germline ends. The CDR3 is CASSPAPGGPLTF. The DNA of the CDR3 is TGTGCCAGCAGTCCCGCTCCTGGCGGACCTCTGACTTTC.

This clonotype was recorded at least ten times. CDR3: CASSSRAVTHNEQFF. CDR3 nucleotides: TGTGCCAGCTCCTCGAGAGCAGTTACGCACAATGAGCAGTTCTTC. The rearrangement joins TRBV3-1 to TRBJ2-1; D call uncertain. V dropped 8 bases and J dropped 5 bases, with 19 bases sitting between them. The CDR3 length is 15 residues. The germline gives CDR1 LGHDT, CDR2 YNNKEL (reference sequence).

This chain's CDR3 is CASSYNPAGELFF. In nucleotides, the CDR3 is TGTGCCAGCAGTTATAATCCCGCCGGGGAGCTGTTTTTT. V usage is TRBV6-6 and J usage is TRBJ2-2; D gene uncertain. The CDR3 sequence is 13 residues long. The ends were cut back, 3 bases at V and 6 bases at J, with 8 bases in the middle. CDR1 is MNHNY, CDR2 SVGAGI, per germline (reference sequence).

This clonotype was seen repeatedly, ten times or more. The chain employs TRBV20-1 and TRBJ2-5; no firm D call. Germline V gene data show CDR1 as DFQATT and CDR2 as SNEGSKA (reference sequence). CDR3 length equals 15 residues. V lost 3 bases, J lost 3 bases, and 17 bases lay in between. Written as DNA, the CDR3 is TGCAGTGCTAGGGAATCCGCCAAGCCCAAAGAGACCCAGTACTTC. This codes for CSARESAKPKETQYF.

This clonotype showed up just once. The V call is TRBV11-1, the J call TRBJ2-7, with TRBD2 matching over 9 bases. From germline, CDR1 is SGHAT and CDR2 FQDESV (reference sequence). This CDR3 spans 15 amino acids. The J segment lost 5 bases and the V segment lost 4 bases, leaving 9 bases of the junction unmatched. The CDR3: CASSSGLAEGHEQYF. In DNA form, the CDR3 reads TGTGCCAGCAGCTCGGGACTAGCTGAGGGCCACGAGCAGTACTTC.

This clonotype was seen a few times. The chain is built from TRBV7-9 and TRBJ1-2; D is perhaps TRBD1 (6 bases). Germline CDR1 reads SEHNR; CDR2 reads FQNEAQ (reference sequence). The CDR3 contains 15 residues. Deletions cut 6 bases from V and 6 bases from J, with 20 bases between. In DNA form, the CDR3 reads TGTGCCAGCAGGGGACCAGGGACACTTTTGAATGGCTACACCTTC. It encodes CASRGPGTLLNGYTF. The full variable domain, rest sourced from reference TRBV7-9 and TRBJ1-2, is DTGVSQNPRHKITKRGQNVTFRCDPISEHNRLYWYRQTLGQGPEFLTYFQNEAQLEKSRLLSDRFSAERPKGSFSTLEIQRTEQGDSAMYLCASRGPGTLLNGYTFGSGTRLTVV.

Many counts were recorded for this clonotype. The V call is TRBV7-2, the J call TRBJ2-7, with 7 bases identical to TRBD2. J gave up 2 bases and V 6 bases, and 7 bases lay outside the gene matches. The CDR3 is 14 amino acids. Germline CDR1 reads SGHTA; CDR2 reads FQGNSA. The CDR3 spells CASSGGGGPYEQYF. The CDR3 bases are TGTGCCAGCAGTGGTGGCGGGGGTCCCTACGAGCAGTACTTC.

This clonotype showed up many times. CDR3 loop: CASSPGQVWYEQYF. CDR3 sequence (DNA): TGTGCCAGCAGCCCGGGACAGGTCTGGTACGAGCAGTACTTC. The rearrangement joins TRBV7-9 to TRBJ2-7; 8 nucleotides agree with TRBD1. The germline V gene encodes CDR1 SEHNR and CDR2 FQNEAQ (reference sequence). The CDR3 contains 14 residues. V lost 5 bases to trimming and J lost 4 bases; unmatched junction nucleotides: 7.

A few counts support this clonotype. Just one base apart from a much larger clone, this may be a read error. The V and J genes are TRBV5-1 and TRBJ2-5, with 10 bases that match TRBD2. The CDR3 totals 16 residues. Trimming removed 3 bases from V and 5 bases from J; junction bases left unmatched: 10. Germline CDR1 reads SGHRS; CDR2 reads YFSETQ. The CDR3 loop reads CASSSQIAGGLETQYF. DNA of the CDR3: TGCGCCAGCAGCTCCCAAATAGCGGGGGGCCTGGAGACCCAGTACTTC.

The chain employs TRBV20-1 and TRBJ1-5; unclear D gene. The CDR3 totals 16 residues. Trimming pared 1 base from V and 1 base from J, leaving 14 bases between. The germline gives CDR1 DFQATT, CDR2 SNEGSKA (reference sequence). The CDR3 region has the DNA TGCAGTGCTAGAGTGGAGGGCGGGTTGAGCAATCAGCCCCAGCATTTT. Amino acids: CSARVEGGLSNQPQHF.

This clonotype has a count of ten or more. The V gene is TRBV7-2, the J gene TRBJ1-5, with 8 bases that match TRBD1. The junction had 5 bases not matched to a gene; V was cut back by 1 base and J by 6 bases. Germline assignment: CDR1 SGHTA and CDR2 FQGNSA. This CDR3 contains 15 residues. This chain's CDR3 is CASSLDRGGGQPQHF. CDR3 coding DNA: TGTGCCAGCAGCTTAGACAGGGGGGGTGGTCAGCCCCAGCATTTT.

This clonotype was seen ten or more times. V usage is TRBV20-1 and J usage is TRBJ2-5; possibly TRBD1 for D (8 bases). In germline, CDR1 is DFQATT, CDR2 SNEGSKA (reference sequence). V was trimmed by 4 bases and J by 7 bases, leaving 19 bases between them. This CDR3 is 14 amino acids long. The CDR3 DNA reads as TGCAGTGCTATCCTAGGACAGGGAGGGGGGACCCAGTACTTC. It codes for CSAILGQGGGTQYF.

V gene TRBV4-1 combines with J gene TRBJ2-3, with 7 bases identical to TRBD1. Germline-derived CDR1 and CDR2 are MGHRA and YSYEKL. V trimming: 3 bases; J trimming: 5 bases; junction bases outside the gene matches: 5. There are 14 residues in the CDR3. The CDR3 reads CASSHGQAKDTQYF. The DNA for the CDR3 is TGCGCCAGCAGCCACGGACAGGCGAAAGATACGCAGTATTTT.

Note on this clonotype: A much more abundant neighbour one base away suggests this may be a read error. The chain carries TRBV10-3 and TRBJ2-5, with 9 bases identical to TRBD1. The V gene's germline CDR1 is ENHRY and CDR2 SYGVKD. The CDR3 sequence is 16 residues long. V lost 7 bases and J lost 11; bases outside the gene matches: 20. In nucleotides, the CDR3 is TGTGCCATCACCGAGAGACAGGGGGGCACGGGAAATGAGCAGTACTTC. Translation: CAITERQGGTGNEQYF.

The V call is TRBV7-2, the J call TRBJ2-7; D may be TRBD2 (6 bases). The J call may be incorrect, as the DNA end agrees better with TRBJ2-5. The CDR3 runs to 14 residues. Germline V gene lookup returns CDR1 SGHTA and CDR2 FQGNSA. Here the CDR3 DNA reads TGTGCCAGCAGCCCTCCTAGCGAACGAGAGACCCAGTACTTC. Protein sequence: CASSPPSERETQYF.

The CDR3 loop is CASTQQESNTEAFF. DNA for the CDR3: TGTGCCAGCACCCAACAGGAATCGAACACTGAAGCTTTCTTT. This chain links TRBV2 with TRBJ1-1; D is possibly TRBD1 (5 bases). The CDR3 sequence is 14 residues long. CDR1 is SNHLY and CDR2 is FYNNEI in the germline V gene. Trimming removed 7 bases from V and 1 base from J, with 13 bases in between.

V usage is TRBV7-2 and J usage is TRBJ2-4, with 9 bases aligning to TRBD2. The J call may be faulty, since TRBJ2-7 better matches the DNA end. Germline V gene data show CDR1 as SGHTA and CDR2 as FQGNSA. The CDR3 is made up of 15 amino acids. Here the CDR3 DNA reads TGTGCCAGCAGTCCCGGGACTAGCCCTGCCTACGAGCAGTACTTC. Translating gives CASSPGTSPAYEQYF.

This clonotype was counted only a few times. The rearrangement links TRBV20-1 to TRBJ1-2; 7 bases line up with TRBD1. CDR3 length: 12 residues. Germline lookup yields CDR1 DFQATT and CDR2 SNEGSKA (reference sequence). CDR3 region: CRGQHQNYGYTF. The CDR3 coding sequence is TGCAGGGGACAGCACCAGAACTATGGCTACACCTTC.

This clonotype occurred a few times. This chain connects TRBV9 to TRBJ2-7, with 10 positions matching TRBD1. CDR1 SGDLS and CDR2 YYNGEE come from the germline V gene. After removal of 4 bases from V and 4 bases from J, the junction contained 11 bases not matched to a gene. This CDR3 has 16 amino acids. DNA of the CDR3: TGTGCCAGCAGCTTACAAGGCGGACAGGGGGTTTACGAGCAGTACTTC. Protein: CASSLQGGQGVYEQYF. The full variable domain, with the rest looked up from reference TRBV9 and TRBJ2-7, is DSGVTQTPKHLITATGQRVTLRCSPRSGDLSVYWYQQSLDQGLQFLIQYYNGEERAKGNILERFSAQQFPDLHSELNLSSLELGDSALYFCASSLQGGQGVYEQYFGPGTRLTVT.

This clonotype has a count of ten or more. One base away lies a much larger clone, so this may be a sequencing read error. The chain employs TRBV7-2 and TRBJ2-5; possible D gene TRBD1, 6 bases. This CDR3 has 15 amino acids. The germline CDR1 and CDR2 sequences are SGHTA and FQGNSA. Trimming cost V 2 bases and J 11 bases, with 21 bases left between them. CDR3 region: CASSLNTPGVGEQYF. The CDR3 nucleotides are TGTGCCAGCAGCTTAAACACCCCAGGGGTTGGTGAGCAGTACTTC.

This clonotype was counted at least ten times. The chain employs TRBV12-3 or TRBV12-4 and TRBJ1-2, with 7 bases lining up with TRBD1. J gave up 4 bases and V 6 bases, and 14 bases lay outside the gene matches. The CDR3 sequence is 16 residues long. The CDR3 loop reads CASSLSPRGLSYGYTF. CDR3 DNA sequence: TGTGCCAGCAGCCTTTCCCCGAGGGGGCTCAGCTATGGCTACACCTTC.

This clonotype showed up many times. CDR3 residues: CASSLNGVREANYGYTF. Here the CDR3 DNA reads TGTGCCAGCAGCTTGAACGGGGTGCGCGAAGCTAACTATGGCTACACCTTC. This chain connects TRBV5-5 to TRBJ1-2; D not resolved. The CDR3 consists of 17 residues. Trimming took 1 base from V and 0 from J, leaving 16 bases between them. Per germline, CDR1 SGHKS and CDR2 YYEKEE (reference sequence).

This clonotype has at least ten counts. V and J are TRBV4-2 and TRBJ1-5; D may be TRBD1 (5 bases). In germline, CDR1 is LGHNA, CDR2 YNFKEQ. The V gene lost 0 bases and the J gene lost 3 bases, with 12 bases spanning the gap. The CDR3 has 16 residues. The CDR3 sequence is CASSQEGGDLNQPQHF. CDR3 in DNA: TGTGCCAGCAGCCAAGAAGGAGGGGACCTCAATCAGCCCCAGCATTTT.

Comment on this clonotype: This may be a read error: a much more frequent sequence differs by one nucleotide. The chain is built from TRBV4-2 and TRBJ2-5, with 12 bases lining up with TRBD2. The tail of the sequence fits TRBJ2-1 better, so the J call may be wrong. Per germline, CDR1 LGHNA and CDR2 YNFKEQ. CDR3 length equals 16 residues. The CDR3 loop is CASSQGTSGVQETQFF. The DNA for the CDR3 is TGTGCCAGCAGCCAAGGGACTAGCGGGGTTCAAGAGACCCAGTTCTTC.

The chain has TRBV20-1 and TRBJ2-5; D is perhaps TRBD1 (6 bases). The V gene's germline CDR1 is DFQATT and CDR2 SNEGSKA (reference sequence). The CDR3 runs 14 residues. The germline V and J ends were trimmed by 5 bases and 11 bases, with 24 bases remaining between them. Here the CDR3 reads CSAPRQVLDNEQYF. The CDR3 coding sequence is TGCAGTGCTCCCCGACAGGTGTTAGACAATGAGCAGTACTTC.

Regarding this clonotype: A read error is possible here, since a much larger clone lies one base away. The rearrangement uses TRBV20-1 and TRBJ2-3, with 12 nucleotides matching TRBD2. The CDR3 is made up of 16 amino acids. With V trimmed by 7 bases and J by 1 base, 9 bases remained unmatched. The V gene's germline CDR1 is DFQATT and CDR2 SNEGSKA (reference sequence). This chain's CDR3 is CSVARASGGGTDTQYF. CDR3 bases: TGCAGTGTCGCGAGGGCTAGCGGGGGGGGCACAGATACGCAGTATTTT.